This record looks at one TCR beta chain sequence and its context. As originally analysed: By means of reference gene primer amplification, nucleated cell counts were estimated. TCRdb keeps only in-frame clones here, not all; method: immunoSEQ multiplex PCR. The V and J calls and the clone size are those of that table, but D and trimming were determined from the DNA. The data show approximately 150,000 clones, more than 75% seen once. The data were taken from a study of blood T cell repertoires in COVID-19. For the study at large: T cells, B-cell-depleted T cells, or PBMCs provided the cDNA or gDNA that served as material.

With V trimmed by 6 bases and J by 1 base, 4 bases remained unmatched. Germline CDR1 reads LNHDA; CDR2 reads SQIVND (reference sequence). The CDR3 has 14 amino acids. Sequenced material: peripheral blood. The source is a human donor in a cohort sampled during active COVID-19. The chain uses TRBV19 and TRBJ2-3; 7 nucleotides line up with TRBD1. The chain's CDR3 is CASSDRDGTDTQYF. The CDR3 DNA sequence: TGTGCCAGTAGCGACAGGGACGGCACAGATACGCAGTATTTT.